This entry is about one T cell receptor beta chain. The antigen is unknown. The sample comes from a study of T cell repertoires in cytomegalovirus infection. Across the whole study: Matching HLA type, along with CMV infection, was indicated by public TCR beta signatures.

A single record per CDR3 protein comes from TCRdb applying MiXCR to the reads. The data hold some 480,000 distinct CDR3 sequences, with 30% to 40% observed a single time. Trimming stripped 4 bases from V and 5 bases from J, with 17 bases between. Germline CDR1 reads SGHAT; CDR2 reads FQNNGV. The CDR3 totals 15 residues. The receptor's source is a human donor in good health (CMV status not recorded). Some clones in this sample may be carry-over from other donors' samples. The sequenced sample was cultured PBMCs, obtained from culture after CMV antigen stimulation. The genes are TRBV11-2 and TRBJ1-2; perhaps TRBD1 as D (5 bases). The DNA for the CDR3 is TGTGCCAGCAGCTCTAGGGGCGGGACGGGATATGGCTACACCTTC. It is translated as CASSSRGGTGYGYTF.